This TCR beta chain was sequenced for a study of identical twins. General study findings and limits: A partial confounding effect on zero-insertion analyses could come from invariant MAIT and iNKT cells.

Through template switching, a universal primer site was introduced, and the cDNA contained unique molecular identifiers. TCRdb reanalysed the 5' RACE reads using MiXCR and keeps one entry per CDR3 protein. Of about 660,000 distinct CDR3 sequences detected, less than 10% appear once; the ten largest clones hold 0.98%. Regarding this clonotype: Its antigen remains unidentified.

J gave up 6 bases and V 1 base, and 8 bases lay outside the gene matches. CDR3 length: 16 amino acids. CDR1 and CDR2 (germline): SGHDT, YYEEEE. The same data also went into a second study, on yellow fever vaccine responses in identical twins. In that study: Twin vaccine T cell responses reportedly seemed partly convergent, partly personalized.

Specimen: PBMCs. The J gene is TRBJ2-1, the V gene TRBV5-6, with 9 bases lining up with TRBD2. The sequence was collected from a woman younger than 35 in good health. The CDR3 coding sequence is TGTGCCAGCAGCTTGTCCTCTACTAGCGGGTTCAATGAGCAGTTCTTC. Translated, it gives CASSLSSTSGFNEQFF.